By share of the sample, the clone carrying this T cell receptor beta chain is medium-sized. Its cognate antigen is unknown. This specimen comes from a study of T-cell memory formation after mild COVID-19. Study-level findings and limits: The CD4+ clones that contracted clustered mainly within CM and EM, and the CD8+ clones concentrated in EMRA.

Each CDR3 protein is one row after TCRdb ran MiXCR on the 5' RACE reads. The table shows hundreds of thousands of distinct CDR3 sequences, with over 15% occurring only once. CDR1 is SGHTA and CDR2 is FQGNSA in the germline V gene. This CDR3 has 14 amino acids. V was cut by 3 bases and J by 6 bases, with 14 bases left in between. The material sequenced was PBMCs or a T cell subset sorted from them (not recorded which). This chain links TRBV7-2 with TRBJ1-2; a weak D match, TRBD1 (6 bases). The source is a man aged 18 to 35 who had mild COVID-19 (a few samples of this study predate the infection). Cell type and time point are not known. The CDR3: CASSFPTGANGYTF. The CDR3 coding sequence is TGTGCCAGCAGCTTCCCGACAGGAGCGAATGGCTACACCTTC.